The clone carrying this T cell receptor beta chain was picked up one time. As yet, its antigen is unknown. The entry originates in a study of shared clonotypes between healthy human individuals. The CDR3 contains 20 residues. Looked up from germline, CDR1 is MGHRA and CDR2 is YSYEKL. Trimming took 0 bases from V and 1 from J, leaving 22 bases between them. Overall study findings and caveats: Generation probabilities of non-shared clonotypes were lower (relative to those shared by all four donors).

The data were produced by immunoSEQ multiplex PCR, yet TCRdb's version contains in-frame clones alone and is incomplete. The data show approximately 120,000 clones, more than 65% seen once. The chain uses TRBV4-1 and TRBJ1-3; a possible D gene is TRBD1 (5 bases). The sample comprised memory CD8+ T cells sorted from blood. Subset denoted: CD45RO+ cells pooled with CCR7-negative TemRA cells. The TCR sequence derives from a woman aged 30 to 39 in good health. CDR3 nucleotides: TGCGCCAGCAGCCAAGAACAGCTGAACGGGGGTAGGTGGTCTGGAAACACCATATATTTT. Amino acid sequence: CASSQEQLNGGRWSGNTIYF.